What follows are 31 T cell receptor beta chains derived from one specimen sequenced in a study of human T cells and chemical hapten exposure. MiXCR was run by TCRdb on the RACE reads, yielding one entry per CDR3 protein. The sample has a few hundred thousand distinct CDR3 sequences, 7.5% to 9% seen once. Time point indicated: pre-sensitization, week 0. Treatment: therapeutic diphenylcyclopropenone sensitization with weekly scalp DPC. The sequencing here drew on whole blood, taken in connection with sensitization to the hapten diphenylcyclopropenone (DPC). These receptors all stem from a woman aged 40 to 49 with alopecia areata. Some clones in this sample may be carry-over from other donors' samples.

The V gene is TRBV4-2, the J gene TRBJ2-1; 8 positions agree with TRBD2. V dropped 3 bases and J dropped 7; count of bases not matched to a gene: 5. This CDR3 has 14 residues. Germline V lookup: CDR1 LGHNA, CDR2 YNFKEQ. The CDR3 sequence: CASSQREEGNEQFF. CDR3 DNA sequence: TGTGCCAGCAGCCAGCGGGAGGAGGGAAATGAGCAGTTCTTC.

This chain uses TRBV6-2 or TRBV6-3 with TRBJ2-7; perhaps TRBD2 as D (5 bases). This CDR3 region has 11 residues. The germline V gene has CDR1 MNHEY and CDR2 SVGEGT. Trimming removed 3 bases at V and 10 bases at J, with 10 bases between. CDR3: CASSYPGIQYF. DNA for the CDR3: TGTGCCAGCAGTTATCCCGGGATTCAGTACTTC.

This clonotype came up many times. The CDR3: CASSLEGDKLFF. The CDR3 nucleotides read TGCGCCAGCAGCTTGGAGGGGGACAAACTGTTTTTT. The V and J genes are TRBV5-1 and TRBJ1-4; D perhaps matches TRBD1 (6 bases). V lost 0 bases to trimming and J lost 11 bases, with 8 bases between them. Germline assignment: CDR1 SGHRS and CDR2 YFSETQ. This CDR3 has 12 residues.

This clonotype was seen only a few times. The genes are TRBV4-1 and TRBJ2-5; D is perhaps TRBD1 (6 bases). The CDR3 is made up of 14 amino acids. Trimming removed 4 bases at V and 5 bases at J, with 14 bases between. Germline CDR1 reads MGHRA; CDR2 reads YSYEKL. In nucleotides, the CDR3 is TGCGCCAGCAGCCTTACAGGACAGTCGGAGACCCAGTACTTC. It translates to CASSLTGQSETQYF.

This clonotype was picked up many times. This chain links TRBV7-2 with TRBJ2-7; D gene unclear. This CDR3 is built from 15 residues. With 5 bases removed from V and 2 bases from J, the gap between germline ends came to 16 bases. Germline lookup yields CDR1 SGHTA and CDR2 FQGNSA. The CDR3 region is CASSPPGHPPYEQYF. The CDR3 bases are TGTGCCAGCAGCCCCCCGGGTCACCCACCCTACGAGCAGTACTTC.

The sample holds many counts of this clonotype. V is TRBV7-9 and J is TRBJ2-3, with 10 bases lining up with TRBD1. Germline V lookup: CDR1 SEHNR, CDR2 FQNEAQ (reference sequence). V trimming: 5 bases; J trimming: 6 bases; junction bases outside the gene matches: 5. CDR3 size: 14 residues. As DNA, the CDR3 is TGTGCCAGCAGCCCGACAGGGGGCCGGGATACGCAGTATTTT. Residues: CASSPTGGRDTQYF. The full variable domain, in which reference TRBV7-9 and TRBJ2-3 provide the parts outside the CDR3, is DTGVSQNPRHKITKRGQNVTFRCDPISEHNRLYWYRQTLGQGPEFLTYFQNEAQLEKSRLLSDRFSAERPKGSFSTLEIQRTEQGDSAMYLCASSPTGGRDTQYFGPGTRLTVL.

The chain combines TRBV4-2 with TRBJ1-1; no clear D. Germline V gives CDR1 LGHNA, CDR2 YNFKEQ. This CDR3 is built from 13 residues. The ends were cut back, 0 bases at V and 4 bases at J, with 6 bases in the middle. This CDR3 reads CASSQDLSTEAFF. CDR3 bases: TGTGCCAGCAGCCAAGATCTATCCACTGAAGCTTTCTTT.

Ten or more counts support this clonotype. The rearrangement uses TRBV5-6 and TRBJ2-2, with 8 bases that match TRBD2. The V segment lost 4 bases and the J segment 5 bases; nucleotides outside the gene matches: 10. Germline CDR1 SGHDT, CDR2 YYEEEE. CDR3 length equals 16 residues. CDR3 in DNA: TGTGCCAGCAGCGCCTCACTAGCGGTCTTAACCGGGGAGCTGTTTTTT. Translating it yields CASSASLAVLTGELFF.

This clonotype was seen a handful of times. CDR3 residues: CSVHRGRQETQYF. The CDR3 bases are TGCAGCGTCCACCGGGGTCGACAAGAGACCCAGTACTTC. This chain links TRBV29-1 with TRBJ2-5; D is possibly TRBD2 (5 bases). In germline, CDR1 is SQVTM, CDR2 ANQGSEA. Trimming removed 6 bases at V and 2 bases at J, with 13 bases between. The CDR3 loop spans 13 amino acids.

The gene calls are TRBV7-8 and TRBJ2-1; 8 bases map to TRBD2. CDR1 and CDR2 from the germline V gene are SGHVS and FQNEAQ. Trimming cost V 3 bases and J 1 base; bases outside gene matches: 5. This CDR3 comprises 16 residues. The CDR3 reads CASSFGGRKSYNEQFF. The CDR3 DNA reads as TGTGCCAGCAGCTTCGGCGGGAGGAAATCCTACAATGAGCAGTTCTTC.

The sample holds a few counts of this clonotype. This chain links TRBV27 with TRBJ1-4; D gene ambiguous. The germline V and J ends were trimmed by 6 bases and 0 bases, with 14 bases remaining between them. The CDR3 runs to 16 residues. Looked up from germline, CDR1 is MNHEY and CDR2 is SMNVEV (reference sequence). Here the CDR3 DNA reads TGTGCCAGCAGACCCGGACGGGGTGCAACTAATGAAAAACTGTTTTTT. Protein: CASRPGRGATNEKLFF.

The rearrangement joins TRBV6-2 or TRBV6-3 to TRBJ2-7, with D perhaps assigned TRBD1 or TRBD2 (5 bases each). The V gene lost 6 bases and the J gene lost 4 bases, with 19 bases spanning the gap. Germline CDR1 is MNHEY and CDR2 is SVGEGT. The CDR3 is 15 residues long. The CDR3 sequence is CASRTTRGAGYEQYF. As DNA, the CDR3 is TGTGCCAGCAGAACGACGAGGGGAGCCGGGTACGAGCAGTACTTC.

This clonotype was counted ten times or more. V and J are TRBV7-9 and TRBJ2-1; 7 bases align to TRBD1. The CDR3 has 17 residues. Germline-derived CDR1 and CDR2 are SEHNR and FQNEAQ (reference sequence). The V and J ends lost 5 bases and 7 bases, in that order; junction bases with no gene match: 17. The CDR3: CASSPRAQGPYANEQFF. The DNA for the CDR3 is TGTGCCAGCAGCCCCCGTGCACAGGGGCCGTACGCTAATGAGCAGTTCTTC.

In its sample, this clonotype was seen many times. The chain is built from TRBV5-1 and TRBJ2-3, with 11 bases matching TRBD2. The CDR3 covers 15 residues. Germline values: CDR1 SGHRS, CDR2 YFSETQ. The V gene end was trimmed by 6 bases and the J gene end by 4 bases; junction bases not matched to a gene: 7. The CDR3 loop is CASNELAGEPDTQYF. The CDR3 nucleotides are TGCGCCAGCAACGAACTAGCGGGGGAGCCAGATACGCAGTATTTT.

The chain is built from TRBV12-3 or TRBV12-4 and TRBJ2-7; tentative D call: TRBD2 (6 bases). There are 14 residues in the CDR3. Trimming pared 1 base from V and 7 bases from J, leaving 14 bases between. CDR3 residues: CASSLVNGGEEQYF. The CDR3 bases are TGTGCCAGCAGTTTAGTTAACGGGGGTGAGGAGCAGTACTTC.

In its sample, this clonotype was seen a few times. The chain is built from TRBV28 and TRBJ2-2; a possible D gene is TRBD1 (5 bases). Germline-derived CDR1 and CDR2 are MDHEN and SYDVKM. The CDR3 loop spans 15 amino acids. V lost 2 bases to trimming and J lost 1 base, with 8 bases between them. This CDR3 is CASSLGHMNTGELFF. In DNA form, the CDR3 reads TGTGCCAGCAGTTTAGGACACATGAACACCGGGGAGCTGTTTTTT.

This clonotype was observed a few times. This sequence joins TRBV29-1 and TRBJ2-5; D unclear. The CDR3 runs 12 residues. The germline gives CDR1 SQVTM, CDR2 ANQGSEA. V was cut by 7 bases and J by 9 bases, with 18 bases left in between. The CDR3 spells CSARNPLRAQYF. The DNA of the CDR3 is TGCAGCGCCAGAAATCCACTCCGGGCCCAGTACTTC.

Many counts were recorded for this clonotype. J is TRBJ2-1 and V is TRBV28, with a possible D match to TRBD1 (6 bases). The CDR3 length is 17 residues. Germline V lookup: CDR1 MDHEN, CDR2 SYDVKM. Trimming removed 3 bases at V and 0 bases at J, with 15 bases between. CDR3 residues: CASSFTQGIRSYNEQFF. Here the CDR3 DNA reads TGTGCCAGCAGTTTCACCCAGGGGATTCGCTCCTACAATGAGCAGTTCTTC.

In this sample, this clonotype turned up many times. The V call is TRBV28, the J call TRBJ1-5; D is possibly TRBD1 (6 bases). The V end lost 6 bases, the J end lost 3 bases, and 9 bases lay between the germline ends. The CDR3 has 13 amino acids. Germline V gene sequence: CDR1 MDHEN, CDR2 SYDVKM. CDR3: CASRQGSNQPQHF. CDR3 DNA sequence: TGTGCCAGCAGACAGGGCTCCAATCAGCCCCAGCATTTT.

A few counts support this clonotype. V usage is TRBV5-5 and J usage is TRBJ2-1; 14 nucleotides agree with TRBD2. V lost 4 bases, J lost 3 bases, and 9 bases stayed unmatched. Germline CDR1 reads SGHKS; CDR2 reads YYEKEE (reference sequence). The CDR3 is made up of 18 amino acids. The DNA for the CDR3 is TGTGCCAGCAGCGCCCGACTAGCGGGAGGGTCGGACTACAATGAGCAGTTCTTC. Its translation: CASSARLAGGSDYNEQFF.

The sample holds many counts of this clonotype. The V gene is TRBV7-2, the J gene TRBJ2-7, with a possible D match to TRBD2 (6 bases). The CDR3 spans 15 residues. V was pared by 0 bases and J by 3 bases, with 12 bases between. CDR1 and CDR2 (germline): SGHTA, FQGNSA. CDR3 sequence: CASSLARTTYYEQYF. CDR3 DNA: TGTGCCAGCAGCTTAGCTCGGACTACCTACTACGAGCAGTACTTC.

In its sample, this clonotype was seen a few times. This chain connects TRBV5-1 to TRBJ2-7, with TRBD1 matching over 7 bases. J gave up 3 bases and V 4 bases, and 1 base lay outside the gene matches. This CDR3 has 12 amino acids. CDR1 and CDR2 from the germline V gene are SGHRS and YFSETQ. The CDR3 here is CASSAGGYEQYF. DNA of the CDR3: TGCGCCAGCAGCGCAGGGGGCTACGAGCAGTACTTC.

This clonotype was observed at least ten times. The chain couples TRBV14 to TRBJ2-2; D not resolved. Germline V CDR1 and CDR2: SGHDN, FVKESK. Trimming took off 1 base at V and 8 bases at J, with 2 bases between the two ends. The CDR3 covers 11 residues. The CDR3: CASSQGGELFF. In nucleotides, the CDR3 is TGTGCCAGCAGCCAAGGAGGGGAGCTGTTTTTT.

This clonotype was counted between two and nine times. The V call is TRBV29-1, the J call TRBJ1-1; no reliable D call. The ends were cut back, 7 bases at V and 1 base at J, with 16 bases in the middle. Germline V gene lookup returns CDR1 SQVTM and CDR2 ANQGSEA. The CDR3 loop spans 14 amino acids. The CDR3 reads CSARISERNTEAFF. In DNA form, the CDR3 reads TGCAGCGCAAGAATTTCGGAGAGGAACACTGAAGCTTTCTTT.

This clonotype was detected ten times or more. The V and J genes are TRBV6-2 or TRBV6-3 and TRBJ2-2; 7 bases fit TRBD2. CDR3 length: 18 residues. Germline lookup yields CDR1 MNHEY and CDR2 SVGEGT. V was clipped by 5 bases and J by 8 bases; unmatched bases: 20. The CDR3 loop reads CASSPHRSLAGSSGELFF. CDR3 bases: TGTGCCAGCAGTCCGCACCGAAGCTTAGCGGGTTCCTCTGGGGAGCTGTTTTTT.

The chain uses TRBV6-2 or TRBV6-3 and TRBJ2-7; possible D gene TRBD1, 5 bases. This CDR3 is 15 amino acids long. Per germline, CDR1 MNHEY and CDR2 SVGEGT. V lost 0 bases, J lost 5 bases, and 14 bases lay in between. CDR3 sequence reads: CASSYSVRDTHEQYF. In DNA form, the CDR3 reads TGTGCCAGCAGTTACTCGGTCAGGGATACCCACGAGCAGTACTTC.

This clonotype occurred many times. V and J are TRBV4-3 and TRBJ1-6; D uncertain. This CDR3 is built from 16 residues. The V gene lost 0 bases and the J gene lost 4 bases, with 10 bases spanning the gap. Germline assignment: CDR1 LGHNA and CDR2 YSLEER. CDR3 DNA sequence: TGCGCCAGCAGCCAAGATGCTAGCCAGTATAATTCACCCCTCCACTTT. Amino acids: CASSQDASQYNSPLHF.

The chain carries TRBV5-1 and TRBJ1-1; TRBD1 matches at 7 bases. Germline-derived CDR1 and CDR2 are SGHRS and YFSETQ. Unmatched junction bases numbered 6, after V lost 2 bases and J lost 2 bases. The CDR3 is 15 amino acids. This CDR3 is CASSFGQAENTEAFF. DNA for the CDR3: TGCGCCAGCAGCTTCGGACAGGCCGAAAACACTGAAGCTTTCTTT.

The V gene is TRBV28, the J gene TRBJ2-4; 9 positions match TRBD1. The length of the CDR3 is 14 residues. The germline gives CDR1 MDHEN, CDR2 SYDVKM. J lost 5 bases, V lost 4 bases, and 3 bases had no gene match. CDR3 region: CASSSGQGQNIQYF. The CDR3 DNA sequence: TGTGCCAGCAGTTCGGGACAGGGCCAAAACATTCAGTACTTC.

The table lists this clonotype with many counts. The rearrangement uses TRBV12-3 or TRBV12-4 and TRBJ1-2; D perhaps matches TRBD1 (5 bases). This CDR3 contains 13 residues. V dropped 5 bases and J dropped 8 bases, with 15 bases sitting between them. The CDR3 spells CASSPGTAQGYTF. DNA of the CDR3: TGTGCCAGCAGTCCAGGGACCGCTCAGGGCTACACCTTC.

This clonotype was recorded at least ten times. The V gene is TRBV21-1, the J gene TRBJ2-3; the table names TRBD1, a call not compared with the DNA. TRBV21-1 is assigned pseudogene status. The CDR3 contains 11 residues. The CDR3 nucleotides are TGTGCCAGCAGCCGCCCGGATACGCAGTATTTT. The encoded protein is CASSRPDTQYF.